This T cell receptor (beta chain) was captured by sequencing in a study of T cell repertoires in cytomegalovirus infection. Across the whole study: HLA-C-restricted CMV epitopes, recently identified, and well-studied HLA-B-restricted ones were used by the study. It was the public TCR beta signatures that indicated both CMV infection and matching HLA type. Broader study findings: CMV-specific TCR beta clonotypes restricted by HLA-C dominated the ex vivo response. Cumulated frequencies of public TCR beta families served to identify carriers of CMV plus the relevant HLA.

Germline CDR1 and CDR2: SEHNR and FQNEAQ (reference sequence). Trimming removed 3 bases at V and 0 bases at J, with 5 bases between. The CDR3 is made up of 13 amino acids. This clonotype was detected ten times or more. Its antigen is not identified. Each CDR3 protein gets one entry after TCRdb re-called the reads with MiXCR. This repertoire shows about a million distinct CDR3 sequences, 25% to 40% found once; its top ten account for roughly 12%. The sample in question was cultured CD8+ T cells from PBMCs, obtained from culture after CMV antigen stimulation. The receptor's source is a human donor in good health (CMV status not recorded). Some clones in this sample may be carry-over from other donors' samples. The V call is TRBV7-9, the J call TRBJ2-5; D ambiguous. CDR3 nucleotides: TGTGCCAGCAGCTTCCGGGACCAAGAGACCCAGTACTTC. Protein: CASSFRDQETQYF.